The 2 T cell receptor beta chains reported below all come from one sample, sequenced in a study of blood T cell repertoires in COVID-19. Method: immunoSEQ multiplex PCR; TCRdb's copy keeps in-frame clones and lacks some. The table has some 250,000 clones, approximately 83% seen once. The sequenced sample consisted of peripheral blood. The receptors originated from a woman aged 25-40 years who had recovered from COVID-19.

The chain links TRBV4-2 to TRBJ2-3, with 10 bases identical to TRBD2. The length of the CDR3 is 15 residues. Germline V gene data show CDR1 as LGHNA and CDR2 as YNFKEQ. The V gene end was trimmed by 3 bases and the J gene end by 4 bases; junction bases not matched to a gene: 4. The CDR3 here is CASSQSSGGADTQYF. CDR3 bases: TGTGCCAGCAGCCAGTCTAGCGGGGGCGCAGATACGCAGTATTTT.

The chain recombines TRBV5-1 with TRBJ2-3; 10 bases are a match to TRBD1. Germline CDR1 and CDR2: SGHRS and YFSETQ. The ends lost 3 bases at V and 5 bases at J; junction bases unmatched: 6. There are 15 residues in the CDR3. CDR3 protein: CASSWQGTGVDTQYF. The CDR3, as DNA: TGCGCCAGCAGCTGGCAGGGGACAGGGGTAGATACGCAGTATTTT.